Presented here are 23 T cell receptor beta chains from one specimen sequenced in a study of post-analysis software for immune sequencing data. Notes on the study in general: Five TRBV segments appeared more often in patients than in controls, and TRBV5-6, TRBV5-1 and TRBV20-1 were among these.

Antigens of these TCRs are unknown. The TCR beta cDNA libraries carried unique molecular identifiers. TCRdb reprocessed the PCR reads with MiXCR, giving one entry per CDR3 protein. The sample holds 820,000 or so distinct CDR3 sequences, roughly half seen once. The sequencing input was blood. These TCRs come from a girl under 18 with multiple sclerosis.

This chain uses TRBV2 with TRBJ1-1; D call uncertain. The germline gives CDR1 SNHLY, CDR2 FYNNEI. The CDR3 sequence is 15 residues long. Trimming shortened V by 6 bases and J by 1 base, and 15 bases separated the two germline ends. The CDR3 nucleotides read TGTGCCAGCAGGTCGTCCATGTATGGGAACACTGAAGCTTTCTTT. It is translated as CASRSSMYGNTEAFF.

This rearrangement joins TRBV5-1 to TRBJ2-2; D not certain. Germline CDR1 reads SGHRS; CDR2 reads YFSETQ. V was shortened by 6 bases and J by 6 bases, with 24 bases between the two germline ends. This CDR3 comprises 17 residues. CDR3 sequence (DNA): TGCGCCAGCATAGAAGGGCCCCGACCGTCCGGAGCCGGGGAGCTGTTTTTT. This encodes CASIEGPRPSGAGELFF.

This sequence joins TRBV2 and TRBJ2-4; D remains unclear. Germline-derived CDR1 and CDR2 are SNHLY and FYNNEI. Deletions cut 3 bases from V and 0 bases from J, with 9 bases between. The CDR3 covers 15 residues. The CDR3 sequence: CASSDNRLAKNIQYF. The CDR3 nucleotides read TGTGCCAGCAGTGATAACAGACTAGCCAAAAACATTCAGTACTTC.

This chain connects TRBV15 to TRBJ1-2; D remains ambiguous. V was clipped by 0 bases and J by 4 bases, with 6 bases between them. Per the germline V gene, CDR1 is LNHNV and CDR2 is YYDKDF (reference sequence). There are 13 residues in the CDR3. The CDR3 bases are TGTGCCACCAGCAGAGATTACATCTATGGCTACACCTTC. Amino acids: CATSRDYIYGYTF.

This clonotype was detected only a few times. This chain connects TRBV6-1 to TRBJ2-1; D is unresolved. The CDR3 runs to 13 residues. The germline V gene has CDR1 MNHNS and CDR2 SASEGT. Trimming shortened V by 2 bases and J by 5 bases, and 7 bases separated the two germline ends. The CDR3 spells CASSEPGHNEQFF. CDR3 DNA: TGTGCCAGCAGTGAACCCGGTCACAATGAGCAGTTCTTC.

The chain employs TRBV15 and TRBJ1-1, with D possibly TRBD1 on 6 matching bases. Germline CDR1 is LNHNV and CDR2 is YYDKDF (reference sequence). The V end lost 5 bases, the J end lost 0 bases, and 13 bases lay between the germline ends. The CDR3 consists of 15 residues. The CDR3 here is CATSRGKGVNTEAFF. DNA of the CDR3: TGTGCCACCAGCCGAGGGAAGGGGGTGAACACTGAAGCTTTCTTT. The full variable domain, completed using reference TRBV15 and TRBJ1-1, is DAMVIQNPRYQVTQFGKPVTLSCSQTLNHNVMYWYQQKSSQAPKLLFHYYDKDFNNEADTPDNFQSRRPNTSFCFLDIRSPGLGDTAMYLCATSRGKGVNTEAFFGQGTRLTVV.

This clonotype occurred once. The V and J genes are TRBV6-2 or TRBV6-3 and TRBJ1-2; 7 bases match TRBD1. The germline CDR1 and CDR2 sequences are MNHEY and SVGEGT. The CDR3 sequence is 18 residues long. The trim removed 0 bases at V and 1 base at J, leaving 11 bases unmatched. CDR3 coding DNA: TGTGCCAGCAGTTACTCGCAAACCGGGACAGAGATTAACTATGGCTACACCTTC. It is translated as CASSYSQTGTEINYGYTF.

The rearrangement joins TRBV12-3 or TRBV12-4 to TRBJ1-2; D is unclear. V lost 5 bases, J lost 6 bases, and 19 bases lay in between. There are 15 residues in the CDR3. For the CDR3, the DNA is TGTGCCAGCAGTAAGGATCCGTTTGCTGGGGATGGCTACACCTTC. It specifies CASSKDPFAGDGYTF.

V is TRBV15 and J is TRBJ2-1; 7 bases agree with TRBD2. The CDR3 runs to 16 residues. Per the germline V gene, CDR1 is LNHNV and CDR2 is YYDKDF (reference sequence). After removal of 0 bases from V and 6 bases from J, the junction contained 8 bases not matched to a gene. DNA for the CDR3: TGTGCCACCAGCAGAGATCCTAGCGGATGGCGCAATGAGCAGTTCTTC. It is translated as CATSRDPSGWRNEQFF.

This rearrangement joins TRBV20-1 to TRBJ1-1; tentatively, D is TRBD1 (5 bases). Looked up from germline, CDR1 is DFQATT and CDR2 is SNEGSKA (reference sequence). V lost 5 bases, J lost 5 bases, and 15 bases lay in between. This CDR3 is 13 amino acids long. The CDR3 region has the DNA TGCAGTGCTGGCCGGGACCAGATAACTGAAGCTTTCTTT. The encoded protein is CSAGRDQITEAFF.

The J gene is TRBJ2-7, the V gene TRBV7-9; D gene unclear. The CDR3 extends over 13 amino acids. The V end lost 1 base, the J end lost 0 bases, and 4 bases lay between the germline ends. Germline V gene lookup returns CDR1 SEHNR and CDR2 FQNEAQ (reference sequence). DNA for the CDR3: TGTGCCAGCAGCTTAGACTACTCCTACGAGCAGTACTTC. The encoded protein is CASSLDYSYEQYF.

The chain joins TRBV7-9 to TRBJ2-1; TRBD1 matches 7 bases. This CDR3 has 16 residues. J gave up 5 bases and V 5 bases, and 12 bases lay outside the gene matches. The V gene's germline CDR1 is SEHNR and CDR2 FQNEAQ (reference sequence). CDR3 sequence: CASSAQRTGENNEQFF. CDR3 nucleotides: TGTGCCAGCAGCGCCCAACGGACAGGTGAGAACAATGAGCAGTTCTTC.

This clonotype was detected a few times. The genes are TRBV29-1 and TRBJ1-2, with 7 bases that match TRBD1. The ends lost 4 bases at V and 4 bases at J; junction bases unmatched: 12. CDR1 and CDR2 (germline): SQVTM, ANQGSEA. CDR3 length equals 15 residues. CDR3 DNA sequence: TGCAGCGTTGGAACAGGGGTCAGCTCGGGCTATGGCTACACCTTC. Translated: CSVGTGVSSGYGYTF.

The chain employs TRBV29-1 and TRBJ2-5; 8 nucleotides line up with TRBD1. The germline gives CDR1 SQVTM, CDR2 ANQGSEA. The CDR3 covers 12 residues. With 2 bases clipped from V and 5 bases from J, the junction kept 1 base outside the gene matches. As DNA, the CDR3 is TGCAGCGTTGAACACAGGGGGGAGACCCAGTACTTC. This encodes CSVEHRGETQYF.

The J gene is TRBJ2-7, the V gene TRBV12-3 or TRBV12-4, with D possibly being TRBD1 (5 bases). V lost 6 bases to trimming and J lost 5 bases, with 11 bases between them. This CDR3 is 12 amino acids long. CDR3 sequence reads: CASRTTGHEQYF. The DNA of the CDR3 is TGTGCCAGCAGAACTACAGGCCACGAGCAGTACTTC.

The V call is TRBV18, the J call TRBJ2-1; TRBD1 matches 10 bases. The CDR3 covers 17 residues. The germline gives CDR1 KGHSH, CDR2 LQKENI. V gave up 1 base and J gave up 4 bases; unmatched junction bases: 7. The chain's CDR3 is CASSPRGTGVEYNEQFF. CDR3 DNA: TGTGCCAGCTCACCACGTGGGACAGGGGTTGAGTACAATGAGCAGTTCTTC.

V usage is TRBV20-1 and J usage is TRBJ1-6, with D perhaps matching TRBD1 (5 bases). CDR1 and CDR2 from the germline V gene are DFQATT and SNEGSKA (reference sequence). This CDR3 is 16 amino acids long. V lost 3 bases and J 5 bases, leaving 17 bases between the germline ends. CDR3 DNA: TGCAGTGCTAGGACCCAGGGAGTCGGTCATAATTCACCCCTCCACTTT. Amino acid sequence: CSARTQGVGHNSPLHF.

The chain joins TRBV29-1 to TRBJ1-1; tentatively, D is TRBD1 (5 bases). Germline V gene sequence: CDR1 SQVTM, CDR2 ANQGSEA. The CDR3 spans 13 residues. V was cut by 5 bases and J by 3 bases, with 13 bases left in between. CDR3 sequence reads: CSVSGMGDTEAFF. CDR3 in DNA: TGCAGCGTTTCCGGGATGGGGGACACTGAAGCTTTCTTT.

The rearrangement joins TRBV9 to TRBJ2-1; TRBD2 matches at 8 bases. Trimming took 0 bases from V and 6 from J; bases not matched to a gene: 5. The length of the CDR3 is 15 residues. Germline CDR1 and CDR2: SGDLS and YYNGEE. CDR3 in DNA: TGTGCCAGCAGCGTAGTCGCGGGGGGCACCAATGAGCAGTTCTTC. It codes for CASSVVAGGTNEQFF.

There are a few counts of this clonotype. The chain links TRBV7-9 to TRBJ2-1; TRBD2 agrees at 8 bases. V trimming: 1 base; J trimming: 7 bases; junction bases outside the gene matches: 3. CDR1 SEHNR and CDR2 FQNEAQ come from the germline V gene (reference sequence). The CDR3 runs to 14 residues. The CDR3 region has the DNA TGTGCCAGCAGCTTAGGCGGGGGGTCGAATGAGCAGTTCTTC. This codes for CASSLGGGSNEQFF. Full variable domain (rest looked up from reference TRBV7-9 and TRBJ2-1): DTGVSQNPRHKITKRGQNVTFRCDPISEHNRLYWYRQTLGQGPEFLTYFQNEAQLEKSRLLSDRFSAERPKGSFSTLEIQRTEQGDSAMYLCASSLGGGSNEQFFGPGTRLTVL.

This chain connects TRBV10-3 to TRBJ2-7; 15 nucleotides align to TRBD2. Germline V lookup: CDR1 ENHRY, CDR2 SYGVKD. There are 18 residues in the CDR3. With 0 bases clipped from V and 0 bases from J, the junction kept 3 bases outside the gene matches. CDR3 region: CAISESGTSGGLSYEQYF. The CDR3 nucleotides are TGTGCCATCAGTGAGTCCGGGACTAGCGGGGGGCTCTCCTACGAGCAGTACTTC.

The chain employs TRBV4-1 and TRBJ2-7, with TRBD1 identical over 9 bases. V gave up 3 bases and J gave up 7 bases; unmatched junction bases: 7. The CDR3 consists of 14 residues. Germline V gene sequence: CDR1 MGHRA, CDR2 YSYEKL. The CDR3 region has the DNA TGCGCCAGCAGCCACGCCGGGACAGGGAATGAGCAGTACTTC. Translating gives CASSHAGTGNEQYF.

The chain is built from TRBV4-1 and TRBJ2-1; D call uncertain. With 0 bases removed from V and 10 bases from J, the gap between germline ends came to 10 bases. The CDR3 spans 13 residues. Per germline, CDR1 MGHRA and CDR2 YSYEKL. The CDR3 loop is CASSQDERKEQFF. The CDR3 nucleotides read TGCGCCAGCAGCCAAGATGAGAGAAAAGAGCAGTTCTTC.